This TCR beta chain comes out of a study of cytomegalovirus exposure and HLA in healthy donors. The donors were part of the validation cohort, which consisted of about 130 subjects and was separate from the first cohort of 600 to 850 subjects. Here immunoSEQ multiplex PCR was the method, and the copy in TCRdb shows in-frame clones only, minus some. The table has roughly 120,000 clones, around 89% seen once. The study's findings and limits: A few CMV-associated chains were confirmed in vitro to be specific for CMV antigens. The finding came from a later analysis; first-cohort TCR clusters tended to co-occur in the approximately 120 validation repertoires. About 150 TCR beta chains were listed as cytomegalovirus-associated.

The germline V and J ends were trimmed by 5 bases and 1 base, with 21 bases remaining between them. The germline gives CDR1 MDHEN, CDR2 SYDVKM. This CDR3 region has 18 residues. Worth noting for this clone: What it binds is not known.

The chain employs TRBV28 and TRBJ1-5; the D gene is possibly TRBD1 (5 bases). This TCR derives from a woman aged 25 to 39 in good health and CMV-seropositive. Source material: PBMCs. CDR3 DNA: TGTGCCAGCAGTCCACGGGCAGGGTGGGGTTGGAGCAATCAGCCCCAGCATTTT. Translation gives CASSPRAGWGWSNQPQHF.